This T cell receptor (beta chain) derives from a study of cytomegalovirus exposure and HLA in healthy donors. Libraries were prepared by immunoSEQ multiplex PCR; TCRdb keeps only in-frame clonotypes and omits some of them. This sample has 130,000 to 150,000 clones; 89% occur once, and the top ten carry about 9.9%. V lost 3 bases and J lost 8, with 10 bases in between. Germline V gene lookup returns CDR1 DFQATT and CDR2 SNEGSKA (reference sequence). The length of the CDR3 is 11 residues. The clonotype was recovered from a woman aged 18-29 years in good health and CMV-seropositive. The sample taken for sequencing was PBMCs. The chain employs TRBV20-1 and TRBJ1-2; D is unclear. CDR3 sequence: CSARGGKGYTF. CDR3 DNA: TGCAGTGCTAGGGGAGGAAAGGGCTACACCTTC.